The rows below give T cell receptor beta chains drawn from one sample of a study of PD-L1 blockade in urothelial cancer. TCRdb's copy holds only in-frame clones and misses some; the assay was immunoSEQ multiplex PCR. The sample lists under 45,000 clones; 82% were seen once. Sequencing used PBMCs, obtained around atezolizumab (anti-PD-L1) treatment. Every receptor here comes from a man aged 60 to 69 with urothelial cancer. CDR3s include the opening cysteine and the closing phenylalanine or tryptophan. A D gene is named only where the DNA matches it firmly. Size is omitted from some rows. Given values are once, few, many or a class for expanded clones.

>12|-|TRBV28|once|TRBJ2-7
TGTGCCAGCAGCCTCTTTTCCTACGAGCAGTACTTC
CASSLFSYEQYF
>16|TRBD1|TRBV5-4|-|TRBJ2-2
TGTGCCAGCAGCTTGGGGGGACAGGGCAACACCGGGGAGCTGTTTTTT
CASSLGGQGNTGELFF
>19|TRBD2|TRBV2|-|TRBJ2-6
TGTGCCAGCAGCCCCTCTCTAGCGGGGGCCTATTCTGGGGCCAACGTCCTGACTTTC
CASSPSLAGAYSGANVLTF
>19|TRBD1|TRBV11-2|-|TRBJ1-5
TGTGCCAGCAGCTTAAAGGGACAGGGTCGGCAAAGGAACAATCAGCCCCAGCATTTT
CASSLKGQGRQRNNQPQHF
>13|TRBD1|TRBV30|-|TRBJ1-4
TGTGCCCTACAGGGGGCGCTGGGTGAAAAACTGTTTTTT
CALQGALGEKLFF
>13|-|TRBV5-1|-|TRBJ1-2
TGCGCCAGCAGCTTGGGACTTTTCTATGGCTACACCTTC
CASSLGLFYGYTF
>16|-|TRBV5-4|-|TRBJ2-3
TGTGCCAGCAGCTTGGAAGGGGCTAGGGCCCCAGATACGCAGTATTTT
CASSLEGARAPDTQYF
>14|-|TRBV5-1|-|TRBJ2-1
TGCGCCAGCAGCTTGGGCGCAGGGGACCATGAGCAGTTCTTC
CASSLGAGDHEQFF
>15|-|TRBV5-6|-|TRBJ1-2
TGTGCCAGCAGCCGGGGGGTGACAGCTAACTATGGCTACACCTTC
CASSRGVTANYGYTF
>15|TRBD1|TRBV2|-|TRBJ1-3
TGTGCCAGCAGCCCGGACAGGGCGTCTGGAAACACCATATATTTT
CASSPDRASGNTIYF
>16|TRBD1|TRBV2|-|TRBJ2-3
TGTGCCAGCAGCGCGGGGACAGGGGTAGGCACAGATACGCAGTATTTT
CASSAGTGVGTDTQYF
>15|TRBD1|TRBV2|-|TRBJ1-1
TGTGCCAGCAGTATTGACAGGGAGATGAACACTGAAGCTTTCTTT
CASSIDREMNTEAFF
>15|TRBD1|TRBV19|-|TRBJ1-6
TGTGCCAGTACCCTGGACCGACAGGGTGGATCACCCCTCCACTTT
CASTLDRQGGSPLHF
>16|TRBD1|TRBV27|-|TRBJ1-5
TGTGCCAGCAGTTTATCGGGGGACAGGGGATTTGAGCCCCAGCATTTT
CASSLSGDRGFEPQHF
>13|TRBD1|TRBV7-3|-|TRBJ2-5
TGTGCCAGCAGCTTAAACAGGGGCGAGACCCAGTACTTC
CASSLNRGETQYF
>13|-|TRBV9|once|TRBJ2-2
TGTGCCAGCAGCGTAACGGGTAGCGGGGAGCTGTTTTTT
CASSVTGSGELFF
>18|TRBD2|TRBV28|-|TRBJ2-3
TGTGCCAGCAGTTTTGGATCGGGGGGGATAAAATACACAGATACGCAGTATTTT
CASSFGSGGIKYTDTQYF
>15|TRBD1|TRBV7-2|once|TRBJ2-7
TGTGCCAGCAGCCCTTGGACAGGGGCAAGCTACGAGCAGTACTTC
CASSPWTGASYEQYF
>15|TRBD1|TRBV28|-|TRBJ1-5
TGTGCCAGCAGTCCTCCGGGACAGGGGGATCAGCCCCAGCATTTT
CASSPPGQGDQPQHF
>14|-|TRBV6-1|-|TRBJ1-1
TGTGCCAGCAGTGAAAGGGTCGGGGACACTGAAGCTTTCTTT
CASSERVGDTEAFF
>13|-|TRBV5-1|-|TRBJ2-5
TGCGCCAGCAGCTTAGGGGGCCAAGAGACCCAGTACTTC
CASSLGGQETQYF
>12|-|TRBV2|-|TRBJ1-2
TGTGCCAGCACAGACTCTAACTATGGCTACACCTTC
CASTDSNYGYTF
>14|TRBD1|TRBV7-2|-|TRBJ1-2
TGTGCCAGCAGCTTAGCCGGGACAGGGGAGGGCTACACCTTC
CASSLAGTGEGYTF
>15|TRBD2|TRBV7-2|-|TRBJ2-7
TGTGCCAGCAGCTCCCGCCGGGGGGTGGCCTACGAGCAGTACTTC
CASSSRRGVAYEQYF
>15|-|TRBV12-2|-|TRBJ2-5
TGTGCAAGTCGCTTAGACCAGGGTGGGCTCAGGGCCCAGTACTTC
CASRLDQGGLRAQYF
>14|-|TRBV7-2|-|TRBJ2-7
TGTGCCAGCAGCGCAGATGCGGGGGCGGGGGAGCAGTACTTC
CASSADAGAGEQYF
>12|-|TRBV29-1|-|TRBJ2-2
TGCAGCATGCGAGGAGACACCGGGGAGCTGTTTTTT
CSMRGDTGELFF
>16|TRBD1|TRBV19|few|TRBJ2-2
TGTGCCAGTAGTATAGGACAGGGGGCTCTGAGCGGGGAGCTGTTTTTT
CASSIGQGALSGELFF
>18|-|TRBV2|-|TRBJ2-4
TGTGCCAGCAAGCAGGGCGTTCTCGTTGGACCAGCCAAAAACATTCAGTACTTC
CASKQGVLVGPAKNIQYF
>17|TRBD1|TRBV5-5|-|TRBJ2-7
TGTGCCAGCAGCTTGGAGATCATGGGGACAGGGAGGCACGAGCAGTACTTC
CASSLEIMGTGRHEQYF
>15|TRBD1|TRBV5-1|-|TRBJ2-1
TGCGCCAGCAGCTTGGATGGGACAGGGATTAATGAGCAGTTCTTC
CASSLDGTGINEQFF
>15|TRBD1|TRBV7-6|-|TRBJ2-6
TGTGCCAGCAGCACAGGGACAGGGCGGGCCAACGTCCTGACTTTC
CASSTGTGRANVLTF
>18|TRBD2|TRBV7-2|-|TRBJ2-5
TGTGCCAGCAGCTTAGTCAGTAGCGGGGGCCCCCCGGGGGAGACCCAGTACTTC
CASSLVSSGGPPGETQYF
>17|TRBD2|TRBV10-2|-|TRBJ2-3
TGCGCCAGCAGTAAACAAGCGGGGGGCCGGCTCACAGATACGCAGTATTTT
CASSKQAGGRLTDTQYF
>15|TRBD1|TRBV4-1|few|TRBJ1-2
TGCGCCAGCAGCCAAGGAGGGGGCGGATTCTATGGCTACACCTTC
CASSQGGGGFYGYTF
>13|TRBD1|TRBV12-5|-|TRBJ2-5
TGTGCTAGTGGCCTGGACAGGGAAGAGACCCAGTACTTC
CASGLDREETQYF
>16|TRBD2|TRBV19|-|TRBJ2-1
TGTGCCAGTAGTAACCCGGGACTAGCGGGGGGGGTTGAGCAGTTCTTC
CASSNPGLAGGVEQFF
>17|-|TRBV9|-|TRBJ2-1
TGTGCCAGCAGCGTGAGGGGAATGCAGGGGCCCTACAATGAGCAGTTCTTC
CASSVRGMQGPYNEQFF
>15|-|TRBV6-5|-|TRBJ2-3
TGTGCCAGCGGCGGGACCTCCAGTCGCCAAGATACGCAGTATTTT
CASGGTSSRQDTQYF
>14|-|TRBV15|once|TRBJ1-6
TGTGCCACCAGCAGCTTTCAGGGAAATTCACCCCTCCACTTT
CATSSFQGNSPLHF
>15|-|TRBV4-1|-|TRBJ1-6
TGCGCCAGCAGCCGATTACAGGGAAACGATTCACCCCTCCACTTT
CASSRLQGNDSPLHF
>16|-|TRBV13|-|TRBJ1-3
TGTGCCAGCAGCCCCCCTCGACAGGCTATTGGAAACACCATATATTTT
CASSPPRQAIGNTIYF
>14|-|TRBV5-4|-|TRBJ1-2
TGTGCCAGCAGCATTGACCGGACAACCTATGGCTACACCTTC
CASSIDRTTYGYTF
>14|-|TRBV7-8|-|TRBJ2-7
TGTGCCAGCAGCTTAGAACAGGGTGTCTACGAGCAGTACTTC
CASSLEQGVYEQYF